This TCR beta chain was observed in a study of cytomegalovirus exposure and HLA in healthy donors. J gave up 16 bases and V 2 bases, and 5 bases lay outside the gene matches. Germline CDR1 and CDR2: SQVTM and ANQGSEA. This CDR3 contains 11 residues. The study ran its PCR with 60 Vbeta and 13 Jbeta primers. The table came from immunoSEQ multiplex PCR; TCRdb's copy has only in-frame clones and leaves some out. The repertoire has over 130,000 clones, roughly 80% of them found once; the top ten carry about 1.3%. This clone was counted only a few times. The chain links TRBV29-1 to TRBJ2-1; 10 bases align to TRBD2. This clonotype was sampled from a female donor in good health and CMV-seronegative. The sample comprised PBMCs. The CDR3 is CSVELAGECFF. As DNA, the CDR3 is TGCAGCGTTGAACTAGCGGGAGAATGCTTCTTC.